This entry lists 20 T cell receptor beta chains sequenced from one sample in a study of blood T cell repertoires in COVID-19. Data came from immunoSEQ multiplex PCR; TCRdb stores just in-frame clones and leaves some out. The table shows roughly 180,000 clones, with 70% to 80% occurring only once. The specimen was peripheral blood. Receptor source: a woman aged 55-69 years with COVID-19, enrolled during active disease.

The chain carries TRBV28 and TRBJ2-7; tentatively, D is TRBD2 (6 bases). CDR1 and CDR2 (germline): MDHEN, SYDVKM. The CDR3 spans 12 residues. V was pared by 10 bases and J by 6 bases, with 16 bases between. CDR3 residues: CATGVGSLEQYV. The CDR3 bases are TGTGCCACGGGAGTGGGTTCACTCGAGCAGTACGTC.

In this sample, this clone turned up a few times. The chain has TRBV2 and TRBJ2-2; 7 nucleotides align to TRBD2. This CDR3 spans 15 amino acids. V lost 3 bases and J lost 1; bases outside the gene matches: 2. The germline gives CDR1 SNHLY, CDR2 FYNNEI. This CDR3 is CASSEVAGNTGELFF. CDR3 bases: TGTGCCAGCAGTGAGGTAGCGGGGAACACCGGGGAGCTGTTTTTT.

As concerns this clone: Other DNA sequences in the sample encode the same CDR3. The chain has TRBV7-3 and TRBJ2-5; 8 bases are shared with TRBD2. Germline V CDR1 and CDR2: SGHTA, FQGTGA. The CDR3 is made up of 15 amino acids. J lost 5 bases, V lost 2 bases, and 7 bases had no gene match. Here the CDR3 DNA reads TGTGCCAGCAGCTTAGACGGGAGGGCCGGGGAGACCCAGTACTTC. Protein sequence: CASSLDGRAGETQYF.

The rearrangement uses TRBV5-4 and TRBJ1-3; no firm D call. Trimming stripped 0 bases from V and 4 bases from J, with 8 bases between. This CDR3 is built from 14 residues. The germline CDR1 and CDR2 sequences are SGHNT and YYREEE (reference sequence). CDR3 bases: TGTGCCAGCAGCTTGGGAGGGAACGGAAACACCATATATTTT. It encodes CASSLGGNGNTIYF.

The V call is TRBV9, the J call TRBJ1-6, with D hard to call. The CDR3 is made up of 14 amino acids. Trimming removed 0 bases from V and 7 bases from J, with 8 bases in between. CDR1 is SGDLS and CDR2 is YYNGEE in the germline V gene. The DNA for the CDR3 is TGTGCCAGCAGCGTAGAGACACTGAATTCACCCCTCCACTTT. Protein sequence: CASSVETLNSPLHF.

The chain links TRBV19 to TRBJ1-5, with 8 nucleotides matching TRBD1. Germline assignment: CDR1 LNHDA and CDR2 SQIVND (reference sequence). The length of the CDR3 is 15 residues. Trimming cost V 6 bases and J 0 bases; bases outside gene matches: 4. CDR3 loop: CASRLTGDSNQPQHF. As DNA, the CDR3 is TGTGCCAGTAGACTGACAGGGGATAGCAATCAGCCCCAGCATTTT.

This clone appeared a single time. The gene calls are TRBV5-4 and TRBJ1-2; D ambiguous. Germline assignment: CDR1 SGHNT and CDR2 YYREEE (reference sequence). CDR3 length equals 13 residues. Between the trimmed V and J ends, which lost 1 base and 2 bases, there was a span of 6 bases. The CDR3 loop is CASSLKRNYGYTF. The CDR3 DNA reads TGTGCCAGCAGCTTGAAGAGAAACTATGGCTACACCTTC.

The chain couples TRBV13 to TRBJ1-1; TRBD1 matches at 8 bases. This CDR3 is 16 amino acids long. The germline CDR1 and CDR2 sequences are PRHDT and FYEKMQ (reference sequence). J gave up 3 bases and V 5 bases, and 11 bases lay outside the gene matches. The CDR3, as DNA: TGTGCCAGCAGCGCCGGACAGGGAGCGGCTTACACTGAAGCTTTCTTT. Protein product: CASSAGQGAAYTEAFF.

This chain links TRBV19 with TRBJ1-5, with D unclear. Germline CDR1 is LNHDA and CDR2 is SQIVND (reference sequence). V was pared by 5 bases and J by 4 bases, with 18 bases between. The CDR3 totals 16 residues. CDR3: CASSPPGGMWNQPQHF. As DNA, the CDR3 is TGTGCCAGTAGTCCTCCTGGAGGGATGTGGAATCAGCCCCAGCATTTT.

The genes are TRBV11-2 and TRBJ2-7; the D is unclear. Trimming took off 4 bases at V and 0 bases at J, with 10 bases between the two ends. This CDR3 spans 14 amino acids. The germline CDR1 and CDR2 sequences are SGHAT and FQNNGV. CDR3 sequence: CASSSRLVSYEQYV. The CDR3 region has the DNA TGTGCCAGCAGCTCAAGACTGGTCTCCTACGAGCAGTACGTC.

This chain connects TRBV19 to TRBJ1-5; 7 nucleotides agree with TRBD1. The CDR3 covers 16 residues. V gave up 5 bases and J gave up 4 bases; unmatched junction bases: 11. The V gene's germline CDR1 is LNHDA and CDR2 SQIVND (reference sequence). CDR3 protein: CASSPTGSLGNQPQHF. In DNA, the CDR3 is TGTGCCAGTAGTCCGACAGGGAGCTTGGGGAATCAGCCCCAGCATTTT.

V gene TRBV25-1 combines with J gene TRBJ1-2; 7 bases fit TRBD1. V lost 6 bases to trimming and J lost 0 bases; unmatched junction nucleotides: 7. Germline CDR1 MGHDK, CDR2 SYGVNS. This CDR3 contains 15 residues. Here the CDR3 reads CASRKTGVSNYGYTF. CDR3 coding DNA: TGTGCCAGCAGGAAAACAGGGGTTTCTAACTATGGCTACACCTTC.

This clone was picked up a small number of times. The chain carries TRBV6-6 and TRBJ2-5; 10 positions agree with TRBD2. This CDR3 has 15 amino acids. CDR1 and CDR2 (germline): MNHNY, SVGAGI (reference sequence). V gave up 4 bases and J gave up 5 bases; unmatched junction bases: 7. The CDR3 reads CASSFGTSEVETQYF. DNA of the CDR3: TGTGCCAGCAGTTTCGGGACTAGCGAGGTGGAGACCCAGTACTTC.

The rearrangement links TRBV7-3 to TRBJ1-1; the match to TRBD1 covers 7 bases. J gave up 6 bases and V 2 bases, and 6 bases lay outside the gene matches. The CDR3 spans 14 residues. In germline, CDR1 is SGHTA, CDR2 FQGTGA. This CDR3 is CASSLGRDRAEAFF. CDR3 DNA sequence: TGTGCCAGCAGCTTAGGCCGGGACAGAGCTGAAGCTTTCTTT.

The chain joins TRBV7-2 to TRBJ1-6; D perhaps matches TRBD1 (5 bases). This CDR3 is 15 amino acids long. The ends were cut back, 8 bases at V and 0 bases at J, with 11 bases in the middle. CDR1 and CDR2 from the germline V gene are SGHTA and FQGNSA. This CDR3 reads CASELGGSYNSPLHF. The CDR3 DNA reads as TGTGCCAGCGAATTGGGGGGCTCCTATAATTCACCCCTCCACTTT.

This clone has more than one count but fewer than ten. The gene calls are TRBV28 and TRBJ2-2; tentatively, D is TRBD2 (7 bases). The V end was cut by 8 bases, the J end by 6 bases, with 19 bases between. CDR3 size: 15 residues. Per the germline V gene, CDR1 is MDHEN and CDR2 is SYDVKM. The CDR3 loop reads CASGPHGGAAGELFF. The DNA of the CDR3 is TGTGCCAGCGGGCCTCATGGGGGGGCGGCCGGGGAGCTGTTTTTT. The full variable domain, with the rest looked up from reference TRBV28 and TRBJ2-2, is DVKVTQSSRYLVKRTGEKVFLECVQDMDHENMFWYRQDPGLGLRLIYFSYDVKMKEKGDIPEGYSVSREKKERFSLILESASTNQTSMYLCASGPHGGAAGELFFGEGSRLTVL.

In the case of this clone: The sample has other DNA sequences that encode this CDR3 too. CDR3 coding DNA: TGCGCCAGCAGCTTGACAGGGGGAAACACCATATATTTT. This sequence encodes CASSLTGGNTIYF. The V gene is TRBV5-1, the J gene TRBJ1-3; maybe TRBD1 (6 bases). The germline CDR1 and CDR2 sequences are SGHRS and YFSETQ. The ends were cut back, 1 base at V and 4 bases at J, with 6 bases in the middle. The CDR3 is 13 residues long.

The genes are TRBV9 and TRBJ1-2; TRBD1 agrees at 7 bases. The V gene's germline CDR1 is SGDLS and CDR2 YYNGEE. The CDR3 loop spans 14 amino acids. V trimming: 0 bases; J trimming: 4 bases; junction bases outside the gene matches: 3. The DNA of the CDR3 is TGTGCCAGCAGCGTAGAAAGACAGGGCTATGGCTACACCTTC. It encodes CASSVERQGYGYTF.

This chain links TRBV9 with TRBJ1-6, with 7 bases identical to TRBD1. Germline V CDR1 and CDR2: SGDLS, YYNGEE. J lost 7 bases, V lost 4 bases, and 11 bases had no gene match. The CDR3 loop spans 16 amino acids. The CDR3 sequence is CASSPRTGFKNSPLHF. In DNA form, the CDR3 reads TGTGCCAGCAGCCCCCGGACAGGTTTCAAGAATTCACCCCTCCACTTT.

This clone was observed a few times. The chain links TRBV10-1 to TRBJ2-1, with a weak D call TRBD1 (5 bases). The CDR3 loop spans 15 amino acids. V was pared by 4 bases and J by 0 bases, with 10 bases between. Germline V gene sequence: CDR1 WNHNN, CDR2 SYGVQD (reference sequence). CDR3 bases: TGCGCCAGCAGTGCAGGGATGAGCTCCTACAATGAGCAGTTCTTC. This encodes CASSAGMSSYNEQFF.